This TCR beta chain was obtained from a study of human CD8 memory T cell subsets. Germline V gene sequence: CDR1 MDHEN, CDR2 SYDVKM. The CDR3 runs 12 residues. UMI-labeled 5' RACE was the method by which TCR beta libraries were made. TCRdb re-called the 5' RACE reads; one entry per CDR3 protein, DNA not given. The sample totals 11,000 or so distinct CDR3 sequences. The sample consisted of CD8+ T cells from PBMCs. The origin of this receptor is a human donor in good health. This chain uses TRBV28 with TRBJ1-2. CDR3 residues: CASSSGRYGYTF.